What follows is one T cell receptor (beta chain) and its context. Original analysis: Reference gene primer amplification gave estimated nucleated cell counts. Sequenced by immunoSEQ multiplex PCR; TCRdb stores in-frame clones only, minus some. D and trimming were read from the DNA, whereas the V and J calls and clone size are those reported in that table. The repertoire includes roughly 110,000 clones, 86% of them detected once, and approximately 4.7% sits in the top ten. These data are taken from a study of blood T cell repertoires in COVID-19. The overall study: Italy, Spain and the United States were the sources of the convalescent and acute COVID-19 samples. Sample material is recorded as cDNA or gDNA derived from T cells, B-cell-depleted T cells, or PBMCs.

The V end lost 0 bases, the J end lost 2 bases, and 14 bases lay between the germline ends. Germline CDR1 is LNHNV and CDR2 is YYDKDF (reference sequence). The CDR3 runs to 16 residues. Material for sequencing was peripheral blood. This clonotype originated in a middle-aged man with acute or convalescent COVID-19. The chain uses TRBV15 and TRBJ2-7, with D possibly matching TRBD2 (5 bases). This chain's CDR3 is CATSREVTDGAYEQYF. The CDR3 DNA sequence: TGTGCCACCAGCAGAGAGGTTACGGACGGGGCCTACGAGCAGTACTTC.